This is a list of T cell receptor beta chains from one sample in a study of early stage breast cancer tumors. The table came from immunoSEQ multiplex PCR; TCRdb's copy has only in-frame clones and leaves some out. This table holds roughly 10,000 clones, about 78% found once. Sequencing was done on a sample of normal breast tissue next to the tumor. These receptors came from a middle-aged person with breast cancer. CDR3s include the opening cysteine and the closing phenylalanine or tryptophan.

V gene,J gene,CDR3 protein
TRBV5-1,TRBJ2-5,CASSNQETQYF
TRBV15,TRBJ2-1,CATSRLVLGNEQFF
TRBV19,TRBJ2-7,CASSITQGIYEQYF
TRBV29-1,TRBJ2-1,CSVEDVGVASGRANEQFF
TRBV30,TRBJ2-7,CAWSKGSSYEQYF
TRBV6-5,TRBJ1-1,CASVTEAGAEAFF
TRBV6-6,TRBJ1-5,CASSPSGPWGNQPQHF
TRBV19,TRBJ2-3,CASSISDYTDTQYF
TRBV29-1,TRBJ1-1,CSVDPRTGGTEAFF
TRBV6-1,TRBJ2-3,CASSEGLAGQGMLTDTQYF
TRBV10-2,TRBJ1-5,CASLMAINQPQHF
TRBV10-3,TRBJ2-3,CAISEPLRGGTDTQYF
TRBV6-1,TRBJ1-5,CASARGDSNQPQHF
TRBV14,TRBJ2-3,CASSQGSGVDTQYF
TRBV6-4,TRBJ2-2,CASSDSGTGELFF
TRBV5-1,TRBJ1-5,CASSLELGRAQHF
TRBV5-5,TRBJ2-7,CASSLRGILGAAYEQYF
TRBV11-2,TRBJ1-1,CASSFTPGGRNTEAFF
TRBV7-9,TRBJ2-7,CASSLTTSLSYEQYF
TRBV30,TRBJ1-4,CAWSGGGTNEKLFF
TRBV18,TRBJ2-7,CASSPNGMQSEQYF
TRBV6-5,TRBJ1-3,CASSSTGSSGNTIYF
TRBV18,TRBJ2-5,CASSPPGQGIGETQYF
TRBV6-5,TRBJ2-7,CASSRRRDSYEQYF
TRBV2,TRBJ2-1,CASIHDPGSYNEQFF
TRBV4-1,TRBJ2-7,CASSQDPTQGVVYEQYF
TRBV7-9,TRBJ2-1,CASSPHEEGFYEQFF
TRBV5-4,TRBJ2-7,CASSPGTRGAYEQYF
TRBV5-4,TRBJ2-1,CASSWTSGRTSYNEQFF
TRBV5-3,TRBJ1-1,CARRTPDATEAFF
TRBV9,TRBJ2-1,CASSVGGSGLNEQFF
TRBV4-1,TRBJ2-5,CASSQGPGTSETQYF
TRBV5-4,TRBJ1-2,CASSRAGDRGNGYTF
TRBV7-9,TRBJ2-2,CASSREGNTGELFF
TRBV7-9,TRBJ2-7,CASSTGTGVVYEQYF
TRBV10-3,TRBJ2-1,CAISESGQGGHNEQFF
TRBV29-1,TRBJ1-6,CSVGRVGEGQDISSYNSPLHF
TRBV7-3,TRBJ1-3,CASSPSSDSGNTIYF
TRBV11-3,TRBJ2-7,CASSLGLAGDYEQYF
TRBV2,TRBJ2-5,CASSRGSFETQYF
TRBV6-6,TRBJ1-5,CASNRGGGNQPQHF
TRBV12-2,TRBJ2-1,CASRLAGLVHNEQFF